One sample yielded the 14 T cell receptor beta chains listed below, sequenced in a study of blood T cell repertoires in COVID-19. Sequenced by immunoSEQ multiplex PCR; TCRdb stores in-frame clones only, minus some. The sample yields more than 85,000 clones, approximately 84% seen once. Sequencing input: peripheral blood. Receptor source: a man in his 70s with acute or convalescent COVID-19.

V and J are TRBV10-1 and TRBJ2-1, with TRBD2 matching over 11 bases. The CDR3 is made up of 15 amino acids. The germline gives CDR1 WNHNN, CDR2 SYGVQD (reference sequence). The V and J ends lost 4 bases and 7 bases, in that order; junction bases with no gene match: 6. In DNA, the CDR3 is TGCGCCAGCAGTGTAGCGGGGGGGCCGGGGAATGAGCAGTTCTTC. Residues: CASSVAGGPGNEQFF.

The chain links TRBV5-1 to TRBJ1-3, with TRBD1 identical over 9 bases. Unmatched junction bases numbered 4, after V lost 0 bases and J lost 0 bases. CDR3 length: 17 amino acids. Germline assignment: CDR1 SGHRS and CDR2 YFSETQ. The CDR3 loop reads CASSLGTGANSGNTIYF. CDR3 in DNA: TGCGCCAGCAGCTTGGGGACAGGGGCCAACTCTGGAAACACCATATATTTT.

The rearrangement links TRBV5-5 to TRBJ1-5; D ambiguous. The CDR3 loop spans 14 amino acids. V was shortened by 0 bases and J by 2 bases, with 6 bases between the two germline ends. Germline V gene lookup returns CDR1 SGHKS and CDR2 YYEKEE (reference sequence). The CDR3 coding sequence is TGTGCCAGCAGCTTGGAAGGAGGCAATCAGCCCCAGCATTTT. It translates to CASSLEGGNQPQHF.

This clone was recorded only once. The genes are TRBV6-6 and TRBJ1-2, with no clear D. Germline lookup yields CDR1 MNHNY and CDR2 SVGAGI (reference sequence). The CDR3 has 15 residues. Deletions cut 0 bases from V and 1 base from J, with 9 bases between. CDR3 residues: CASSYSTGFNYGYTF. The CDR3 region has the DNA TGTGCCAGCAGTTACTCGACGGGGTTTAACTATGGCTACACCTTC.

This rearrangement joins TRBV5-6 to TRBJ2-7; D may be TRBD2 (7 bases). CDR3 length equals 16 residues. V was trimmed by 0 bases and J by 2 bases, leaving 15 bases between them. Per germline, CDR1 SGHDT and CDR2 YYEEEE. DNA for the CDR3: TGTGCCAGCAGCTTGGACGGCGGGGGCCCCACCTACGAGCAGTACTTC. It translates to CASSLDGGGPTYEQYF.

The chain is built from TRBV6-2 or TRBV6-3 and TRBJ2-5; TRBD1 aligns across 7 bases. Germline V gene data show CDR1 as MNHEY and CDR2 as SVGEGT. The CDR3 is 19 amino acids. Trimming took 2 bases from V and 0 from J; bases not matched to a gene: 15. The CDR3: CASSYTNRPPGQYQETQYF. CDR3 nucleotides: TGTGCCAGCAGTTACACAAATAGACCGCCGGGACAGTACCAAGAGACCCAGTACTTC.

This clone was counted only a few times. The chain employs TRBV27 and TRBJ1-5; 7 bases fit TRBD1. CDR3 size: 14 residues. Germline assignment: CDR1 MNHEY and CDR2 SMNVEV (reference sequence). Trimming cost V 8 bases and J 9 bases; bases outside gene matches: 13. The CDR3 bases are TGTGCCAGCGGGCCTCGACAGGGCAATGGGCCCCAGCATTTT. Amino acids: CASGPRQGNGPQHF.

In this sample, this clone turned up once. The chain couples TRBV3-1 (or the pseudogene TRBV3-2) to TRBJ1-1; 8 nucleotides agree with TRBD1. The CDR3 runs to 14 residues. Germline V gene lookup returns CDR1 LGHDT and CDR2 YNNKEL (reference sequence). The ends lost 7 bases at V and 1 base at J; junction bases unmatched: 5. CDR3 region: CASKGTGENTEAFF. DNA of the CDR3: TGTGCCAGCAAGGGGACAGGAGAGAACACTGAAGCTTTCTTT.

In nucleotides, the CDR3 is TGTGCCAGCTCACCTCAGGATAGGCGTTCGGATGGCTACACCTTC. This gives the protein CASSPQDRRSDGYTF. J is TRBJ1-2 and V is TRBV18; D not certain. V was shortened by 3 bases and J by 6 bases, with 17 bases between the two germline ends. This CDR3 spans 15 amino acids. Germline values: CDR1 KGHSH, CDR2 LQKENI.

CDR3 region: CASSRNTGELFF. Here the CDR3 DNA reads TGTGCCAGCAGCCGTAACACCGGGGAGCTGTTTTTT. This chain joins TRBV7-3 and TRBJ2-2; no definite D call. Germline values: CDR1 SGHTA, CDR2 FQGTGA. The germline V and J ends were trimmed by 5 bases and 2 bases, with 3 bases remaining between them. The CDR3 has 12 residues.

This clone was picked up one time. The rearrangement joins TRBV9 to TRBJ1-2; D is unclear. The CDR3 spans 14 residues. Germline lookup yields CDR1 SGDLS and CDR2 YYNGEE. Trimming stripped 1 base from V and 5 bases from J, with 12 bases between. CDR3 coding DNA: TGTGCCAGCAGCGTATATCCAGGTGAATATGGCTACACCTTC. Its protein is CASSVYPGEYGYTF.

The J gene is TRBJ2-1, the V gene TRBV5-5, with D perhaps matching TRBD2 (5 bases). CDR1 and CDR2 (germline): SGHKS, YYEKEE (reference sequence). The CDR3 totals 15 residues. Trimming stripped 1 base from V and 4 bases from J, with 12 bases between. CDR3 sequence reads: CASSLNGMSYNEQFF. The CDR3 region has the DNA TGTGCCAGCAGCTTGAACGGGATGTCGTACAATGAGCAGTTCTTC. Filled out from reference TRBV5-5 and TRBJ2-1, the complete variable domain reads DAGVTQSPTHLIKTRGQQVTLRCSPISGHKSVSWYQQVLGQGPQFIFQYYEKEERGRGNFPDRFSARQFPNYSSELNVNALLLGDSALYLCASSLNGMSYNEQFFGPGTRLTVL.

This clone was seen more than once but under ten times. The V gene is TRBV7-2, the J gene TRBJ1-1, with 9 bases aligning to TRBD1. Germline V gives CDR1 SGHTA, CDR2 FQGNSA. The CDR3 consists of 15 residues. Trimming at V came to 1 base and at J to 4 bases, leaving 4 bases not matched to a gene. The CDR3 is CASSLVGQGATEAFF. The CDR3 region has the DNA TGTGCCAGCAGCTTAGTGGGACAGGGTGCCACTGAAGCTTTCTTT.

The chain has TRBV6-5 and TRBJ2-7, with 10 bases fitting TRBD2. The J segment lost 3 bases and the V segment lost 2 bases, leaving 4 bases of the junction unmatched. The CDR3 is made up of 15 amino acids. In germline, CDR1 is MNHEY, CDR2 SVGAGI. CDR3 DNA sequence: TGTGCCAGCAGTTACGGGACTAGCGAGAGCTACGAGCAGTACTTC. Its protein is CASSYGTSESYEQYF.